This TCR beta chain was obtained from a study of Ad26.COV2.S vaccination and SARS-CoV-2 variants. Study results and caveats: Vaccine recipients and placebo recipients showed similar non-spike TCR breadth.

The CDR3 totals 14 residues. The ends were cut back, 0 bases at V and 3 bases at J, with 8 bases in the middle. The germline gives CDR1 MNHEY, CDR2 SMNVEV (reference sequence). Treatment given: some 19 received Ad26.COV2.S at low or high dose, single or two shots; about five received placebo; per-sample allocation not given. Following the first vaccine or placebo injection, samples were taken on day 63. The protocol was immunoSEQ multiplex PCR, while the TCRdb copy is restricted to in-frame clones and leaves out a portion. Among a few hundred thousand clones listed, 89% were seen once. Notes on this clone: Its antigen is still unknown.

This chain joins TRBV27 and TRBJ1-2, with a possible D match to TRBD1 (5 bases). The receptor was derived from a person aged 18-60 years who received the Ad26.COV2.S COVID-19 vaccine or a placebo. The material was peripheral blood, obtained in a trial of Ad26.COV2.S vaccine versus placebo. CDR3 sequence: CASSLSWGDYGYTF. The CDR3 region has the DNA TGTGCCAGCAGTTTATCGTGGGGGGACTATGGCTACACCTTC.